The present TCR beta chain was sequenced within a study of blood T cell repertoires in COVID-19. Clones were read by immunoSEQ multiplex PCR, and TCRdb kept only the in-frame ones, dropping some. This repertoire shows approximately 140,000 clones, approximately 88% found once; its top ten account for around 26%. V was shortened by 6 bases and J by 2 bases, with 16 bases between the two germline ends. Germline CDR1 is MNHEY and CDR2 is SVGEGT. The CDR3 has 16 amino acids. J is TRBJ2-2 and V is TRBV6-2 or TRBV6-3; the D gene is possibly TRBD1 (6 bases). Specimen: peripheral blood. The receptor was isolated from a human donor in a cohort sampled during active COVID-19. CDR3 protein: CASSLLTGINTGELFF. Here the CDR3 DNA reads TGTGCCAGCAGCCTCCTGACAGGAATTAACACCGGGGAGCTGTTTTTT.